The sequence of this T cell receptor beta chain was determined in a study of shared clonotypes between healthy human individuals. The CDR3 consists of 16 residues. V lost 3 bases, J lost 2 bases, and 5 bases stayed unmatched. Germline V gene data show CDR1 as SGDLS and CDR2 as YYNGEE. Measured with immunoSEQ multiplex PCR; TCRdb has only the in-frame clones, and not every one. The table includes just over 2,000,000 clones, 85% to 95% detected once. J is TRBJ2-2 and V is TRBV9; TRBD2 agrees at 9 bases. The receptor was derived from a man aged 18 to 29 in good health. Specimen: naive CD4+ T cells sorted from blood. Regarding subset: CD45RA+ positively selected. CDR3 loop: CASSAGTSRNTGELFF. DNA for the CDR3: TGTGCCAGCAGCGCCGGGACTAGCCGTAACACCGGGGAGCTGTTTTTT.